This note documents a single TCR beta chain sequence. These data are taken from a study of T cell repertoires in ileal Crohn's disease. The assay was immunoSEQ multiplex PCR, and TCRdb's table has in-frame clones only and misses some. Of several thousand clones detected, roughly four fifths appear once; the ten largest clones hold less than 5.5%. Per germline, CDR1 SNHLY and CDR2 FYNNEI. Trimming took 4 bases from V and 4 from J, leaving 11 bases between them. This CDR3 contains 14 residues. The TCR was taken from an adult with Crohn's disease. The V call is TRBV2, the J call TRBJ1-3, with D tentatively TRBD1 (5 bases). The sequencing sample was made of ileal tissue. The CDR3 region is CASSGRQGGNTIYF. The CDR3, as DNA: TGTGCCAGCAGTGGTAGGCAGGGAGGAAACACCATATATTTT.